This is a list of T cell receptor beta chains from one sample in a study of tumor and adjacent non-tumor tissue in lung cancer. TCRdb ran MiXCR on the multiplex PCR reads and lists one entry per CDR3 protein. This table has about 110,000 distinct CDR3 sequences, more than 70% appearing once. The specimen sequenced was lung tumor tissue. Every receptor here comes from an older woman with non-small cell lung cancer. Each CDR3 is given with its conserved first and last residue. The D gene is left open where the match is weak. Clone sizes are given selectively: once, few, many, or a class where the clone is expanded.

d_call,v_call,j_call,clone_size,cdr3_aa,cdr3_nt
.,TRBV6-2/TRBV6-3,TRBJ1-5,.,CASSYSGIRQPQHF,TGTGCCAGCAGTTACAGCGGTATTCGTCAGCCCCAGCATTTT
.,TRBV11-2,TRBJ2-1,.,CANSSDSSYNEQIF,TGTGCCAACAGCTCGGACAGCTCCTACAATGAGCAGATCTTC
TRBD1,TRBV12-3/TRBV12-4,TRBJ2-3,.,CASMTGGTVTQFF,TGTGCCAGCATGACAGGGGGCACAGTTACGCAGTTTTTT
TRBD2,TRBV12-3/TRBV12-4,TRBJ2-7,.,CPSSPGLGGTYEQYF,TGTCCCAGCAGCCCTGGCCTCGGGGGGACCTACGAGCAGTACTTC
TRBD1,TRBV6-1,TRBJ1-1,many,CASSIGDRGVGTEAFF,TGTGCCAGCAGTATTGGAGACAGGGGGGTCGGCACTGAAGCTTTCTTT
.,TRBV4-1,TRBJ2-2,many,CASSQEPGAITGELFF,TGCGCCAGCAGCCAAGAACCGGGGGCCATCACCGGGGAGCTGTTTTTT
.,TRBV11-2,TRBJ1-6,.,CVGSLEARNSPLHF,TGTGTCGGCAGCTTAGAAGCACGTAATTCACCCCTCCACTTT
.,TRBV20-1,TRBJ2-7,.,CSSRIPTLTGSYEKYF,TGCAGTTCTAGAATCCCCACCCTTACAGGCTCTTACGAGAAGTACTTC
.,TRBV12-3/TRBV12-4,TRBJ2-3,.,CDSSSDLWAQYF,TGTGACAGCAGTTCGGACCTATGGGCGCAGTATTTT
.,TRBV12-1,TRBJ2-3,many,CASSFVRETPDTQYF,TGTGCCAGCAGCTTTGTTCGGGAGACGCCAGATACGCAGTATTTT
TRBD2,TRBV6-6,TRBJ2-7,once,CAISTGVGLAGHTQYF,TGTGCCATCAGTACGGGGGTTGGACTAGCGGGTCACACGCAGTACTTC
.,TRBV10-3,TRBJ1-1,.,CAISEAKGEGQNTEAFF,TGTGCCATCAGTGAGGCTAAGGGAGAGGGACAGAACACTGAAGCTTTCTTT